This T cell receptor beta chain derives from a study of regulatory T cells in long-lasting Graves disease. Documented time point: newly diagnosed GD, antithyroid drugs for less than 3 months. PBMC RNA served as the TCR library source. Germline loops: CDR1 PRHDT, CDR2 FYEKMQ (reference sequence). The CDR3 totals 15 residues. The V gene end was trimmed by 5 bases and the J gene end by 4 bases; junction bases not matched to a gene: 8. The sample holds many counts of this clonotype. The target antigen is unknown. Arm-PCR with iRepertoire HTBI primers amplified the CDR3 regions for these TCR beta libraries. MiXCR, applied by TCRdb to the multiplex PCR reads, yields one record per CDR3 protein. The sample lists 320,000 or so distinct CDR3 sequences, over 15% occurring once. General observations from the study: Owing to a sample size that was small, accuracy may have been reduced.

The chain couples TRBV13 to TRBJ1-2, with 9 positions matching TRBD1. The sequences come from peripheral blood mononuclear cells (PBMCs), collected at new diagnosis, from a patient treated with antithyroid drugs. The TCR comes from a female donor with Graves disease. This CDR3 is CASSAYRGPSYGYTF. The CDR3 nucleotides are TGTGCCAGCAGCGCCTACAGGGGGCCCAGCTATGGCTACACCTTC.